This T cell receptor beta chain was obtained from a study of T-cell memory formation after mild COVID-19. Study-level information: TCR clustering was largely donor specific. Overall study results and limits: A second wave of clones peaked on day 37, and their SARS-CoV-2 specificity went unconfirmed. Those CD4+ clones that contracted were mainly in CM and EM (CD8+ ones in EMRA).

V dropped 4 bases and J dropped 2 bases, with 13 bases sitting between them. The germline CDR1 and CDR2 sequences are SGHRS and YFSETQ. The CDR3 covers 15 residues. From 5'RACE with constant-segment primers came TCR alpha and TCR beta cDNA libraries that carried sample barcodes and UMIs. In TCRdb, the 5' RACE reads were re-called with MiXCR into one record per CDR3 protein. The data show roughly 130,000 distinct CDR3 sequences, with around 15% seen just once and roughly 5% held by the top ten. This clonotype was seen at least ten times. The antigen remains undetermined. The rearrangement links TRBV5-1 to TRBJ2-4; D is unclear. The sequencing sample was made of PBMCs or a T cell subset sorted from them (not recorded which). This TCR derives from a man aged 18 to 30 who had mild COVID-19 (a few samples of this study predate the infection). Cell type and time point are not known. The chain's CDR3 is CASSDQDGTKNIQYF. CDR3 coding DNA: TGCGCCAGCAGCGACCAGGACGGAACCAAAAACATTCAGTACTTC. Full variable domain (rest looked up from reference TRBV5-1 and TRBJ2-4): KAGVTQTPRYLIKTRGQQVTLSCSPISGHRSVSWYQQTPGQGLQFLFEYFSETQRNKGNFPGRFSGRQFSNSRSEMNVSTLELGDSALYLCASSDQDGTKNIQYFGAGTRLSVL.